A selection of T cell receptor beta chains follows, all from one sample in a study of T cell repertoires in cytomegalovirus infection. TCRdb re-called the reads with MiXCR, one entry per CDR3 protein. The sample gives about 340,000 distinct CDR3 sequences, 25% to 35% of which show up once; over 15% is in the top ten. The antigens these receptors bind are not known. Sequences were derived from cultured PBMCs, sampled from culture after CMV antigen stimulation. These TCRs come from a human donor in good health (CMV status not recorded). Some clones in this sample may be carry-over from other donors' samples. The CDR3 runs from the conserved cysteine through the conserved F or W. Fields, in order: clone size, D gene, J gene, V gene, CDR3 DNA, CDR3 protein. The D gene is left open where the match is weak. The size of a clone is reported for some rows only, either as once, few or many, or as a class for expanded clones.

clone_size: .; d_call: .; j_call: TRBJ2-5; v_call: TRBV10-3; cdr3_nt: TGTGCCATCAGTGGACATGGACAAGAGACCCAGTACTTC; cdr3_aa: CAISGHGQETQYF
clone_size: few; d_call: TRBD1; j_call: TRBJ1-4; v_call: TRBV9; cdr3_nt: TGTGCCAGCAGCGTAGACCGGGGGACAGGGGGGATTAATGAAAAACTGTTTTTT; cdr3_aa: CASSVDRGTGGINEKLFF
clone_size: few; d_call: .; j_call: TRBJ2-2; v_call: TRBV18; cdr3_nt: TGTGCCAGCTCACTAGGACAGAAGAACACCGGGGAGCTGTTTTTT; cdr3_aa: CASSLGQKNTGELFF
clone_size: .; d_call: .; j_call: TRBJ1-1; v_call: TRBV4-1; cdr3_nt: TGCGCCAGCAGCCAAGGCACCGGGACTGAAGCTTTCTTT; cdr3_aa: CASSQGTGTEAFF
clone_size: .; d_call: TRBD1; j_call: TRBJ1-1; v_call: TRBV27; cdr3_nt: TGTGCCAGCAGTTCCCGGACAGGGTTGGTGGCTGAAGCTTTCTTT; cdr3_aa: CASSSRTGLVAEAFF
clone_size: .; d_call: .; j_call: TRBJ1-1; v_call: TRBV6-4; cdr3_nt: TGTGCCAGCAGTGCCCAGGCGGGGAACACTGAAGCTTTCTTT; cdr3_aa: CASSAQAGNTEAFF
clone_size: .; d_call: .; j_call: TRBJ1-6; v_call: TRBV6-5; cdr3_nt: TGTGCCAGCAGTTACCAAGGAGATAAGAATTCACCCCTCCACTTT; cdr3_aa: CASSYQGDKNSPLHF
clone_size: many; d_call: .; j_call: TRBJ1-3; v_call: TRBV7-2; cdr3_nt: TGTGCCAGCAGCCTCGACAGAAGCTCTGGAAACACCATATATTTT; cdr3_aa: CASSLDRSSGNTIYF
clone_size: many; d_call: .; j_call: TRBJ1-5; v_call: TRBV6-2/TRBV6-3; cdr3_nt: TGTGCCAGCGGGAACGGGGGGGGCCAGCCCCAGCATTTT; cdr3_aa: CASGNGGGQPQHF
clone_size: .; d_call: .; j_call: TRBJ1-1; v_call: TRBV12-3/TRBV12-4; cdr3_nt: TGTGCCAGCAGTCTCCTTCCGGGAAACACTGAAGCTTTCTTT; cdr3_aa: CASSLLPGNTEAFF
clone_size: .; d_call: TRBD1; j_call: TRBJ2-3; v_call: TRBV20-1; cdr3_nt: TGCAGTGCTTCCGGGACAGGGGTGCCAGATACGCAGTATTTT; cdr3_aa: CSASGTGVPDTQYF
clone_size: .; d_call: TRBD1; j_call: TRBJ2-2; v_call: TRBV23-1; cdr3_nt: TGCGCCAGCAGTCGGGATTTACAGGGGCCCGGGGAGCTGTTTTTT; cdr3_aa: CASSRDLQGPGELFF
clone_size: .; d_call: .; j_call: TRBJ2-3; v_call: TRBV11-2; cdr3_nt: TGTGCCAGCAGCCTCTGGGGGGATACAGATACGCAGTATTTT; cdr3_aa: CASSLWGDTDTQYF
clone_size: many; d_call: TRBD1; j_call: TRBJ2-7; v_call: TRBV7-8; cdr3_nt: TGTGCCAGCACCACTGTCAGGGGGCCACAAGAGCAGTACTTC; cdr3_aa: CASTTVRGPQEQYF
clone_size: few; d_call: TRBD2; j_call: TRBJ2-3; v_call: TRBV6-5; cdr3_nt: TGTGCCAGCAGTTACTCGTTAGCGGGAGGCCCCACAGATACGCAGTATTTT; cdr3_aa: CASSYSLAGGPTDTQYF
clone_size: .; d_call: TRBD1; j_call: TRBJ2-7; v_call: TRBV11-1; cdr3_nt: TGTGCCAGCAGCTTGATCCGTCCCGGGACAGGGTCCGAGCAGTACTTC; cdr3_aa: CASSLIRPGTGSEQYF
clone_size: .; d_call: .; j_call: TRBJ1-3; v_call: TRBV7-8; cdr3_nt: TGTGCCAGCAGATTCGGGGATGGAAACACCATATATTTT; cdr3_aa: CASRFGDGNTIYF
clone_size: few; d_call: TRBD1; j_call: TRBJ1-4; v_call: TRBV7-9; cdr3_nt: TGTGCCAGCAGCTTAAGCTCGGGACAGGGGGCGAAAAAACTGTTTTTT; cdr3_aa: CASSLSSGQGAKKLFF
clone_size: .; d_call: .; j_call: TRBJ1-5; v_call: TRBV7-6; cdr3_nt: TGTGCCAGCAGTAGCGAGGGGCCCCAGCATTTT; cdr3_aa: CASSSEGPQHF
clone_size: .; d_call: .; j_call: TRBJ1-1; v_call: TRBV2; cdr3_nt: TGTGCCAGCAGTCGAGGGATTAGTTCTGAAGCTTTCTTT; cdr3_aa: CASSRGISSEAFF
clone_size: .; d_call: .; j_call: TRBJ2-7; v_call: TRBV5-1; cdr3_nt: TGCGCCAGCAGCTTTAACAGGTTGGAAGAGCAGTACTTC; cdr3_aa: CASSFNRLEEQYF
clone_size: .; d_call: TRBD1; j_call: TRBJ2-5; v_call: TRBV14; cdr3_nt: TGTGCCAGCAGCCGCCTTGTCGGGACAGGGGGCGCGGAGACCCAGTACTTC; cdr3_aa: CASSRLVGTGGAETQYF
clone_size: .; d_call: TRBD2; j_call: TRBJ2-1; v_call: TRBV7-6; cdr3_nt: TGTGCCAGCAGCTCATCCCGGACTAGCGGGGGTGAGCAGTTCTTC; cdr3_aa: CASSSSRTSGGEQFF
clone_size: many; d_call: TRBD1; j_call: TRBJ2-7; v_call: TRBV7-6; cdr3_nt: TGTGCCAGCAGCTCGGGACAGGGGGCCTACGAGCAGTACTTC; cdr3_aa: CASSSGQGAYEQYF
clone_size: .; d_call: .; j_call: TRBJ1-4; v_call: TRBV20-1; cdr3_nt: TGCAGTGCGCAACTCCCGGGGGGGGTTGCGACTAATGAAAAACTGTTTTTT; cdr3_aa: CSAQLPGGVATNEKLFF
clone_size: .; d_call: .; j_call: TRBJ2-1; v_call: TRBV30; cdr3_nt: TGTGCCTGGACTCGGACTCAAACTGGTGAGCAGTTCTTC; cdr3_aa: CAWTRTQTGEQFF
clone_size: many; d_call: .; j_call: TRBJ2-2; v_call: TRBV7-2; cdr3_nt: TGTGCCAGCAGCTTAGTGGGACTCCTCTCGAATGGCTACGGGGAGCTGTTTTTT; cdr3_aa: CASSLVGLLSNGYGELFF
clone_size: .; d_call: .; j_call: TRBJ1-2; v_call: TRBV28; cdr3_nt: TGTGCCAGCAGCCTCCAAGGGGACGGTTATGGCTACACCTTC; cdr3_aa: CASSLQGDGYGYTF
clone_size: .; d_call: TRBD1; j_call: TRBJ1-4; v_call: TRBV3-1; cdr3_nt: TGTGCCAGCAGCCAAGATCGGACAGGGGTCTATGAAAAACTGTTTTTT; cdr3_aa: CASSQDRTGVYEKLFF
clone_size: .; d_call: .; j_call: TRBJ2-5; v_call: TRBV30; cdr3_nt: TGTGCCTGGAGTGTACGAGGGGGGGAGACCCAGTACTTC; cdr3_aa: CAWSVRGGETQYF
clone_size: .; d_call: TRBD1; j_call: TRBJ1-1; v_call: TRBV7-3; cdr3_nt: TGTGCCAGCAGCGCCCAGACAGGGTCCGAAGTTTTCTTT; cdr3_aa: CASSAQTGSEVFF
clone_size: .; d_call: TRBD1; j_call: TRBJ1-1; v_call: TRBV6-5; cdr3_nt: TGTGCCAGCACCCCAGGGGGGATAAACACTGAAGCTTTCTTT; cdr3_aa: CASTPGGINTEAFF
clone_size: .; d_call: TRBD2; j_call: TRBJ2-3; v_call: TRBV7-2; cdr3_nt: TGTGCCAGCAGCTCTAGCGGGGGGGCTGATAAAGATACGCAGTATTTT; cdr3_aa: CASSSSGGADKDTQYF
clone_size: few; d_call: TRBD2; j_call: TRBJ2-1; v_call: TRBV7-8; cdr3_nt: TGTGCCAGCAGCCCTAGCGGGAGCACCCGTTACAATGAGCAGTTCTTC; cdr3_aa: CASSPSGSTRYNEQFF
clone_size: few; d_call: TRBD1; j_call: TRBJ2-1; v_call: TRBV10-3; cdr3_nt: TGTGCCATCAGTGGGCAGGGGGCGAATGAGCAGTTCTTC; cdr3_aa: CAISGQGANEQFF
clone_size: many; d_call: .; j_call: TRBJ2-1; v_call: TRBV7-9; cdr3_nt: TGTGCCAGCAGCTCAGAGAGGGGCGAGCAGTTCTTC; cdr3_aa: CASSSERGEQFF
clone_size: .; d_call: TRBD2; j_call: TRBJ2-1; v_call: TRBV10-3; cdr3_nt: TGTGCCATCAGTGAGTCCGGCTTAGCGGGGGCTTTAGACAATGAGCAGTTCTTC; cdr3_aa: CAISESGLAGALDNEQFF
clone_size: many; d_call: .; j_call: TRBJ1-1; v_call: TRBV7-2; cdr3_nt: TGTGCCAGCAGCCTGGACCAAGGTGAAGCTTTCTTT; cdr3_aa: CASSLDQGEAFF
clone_size: .; d_call: .; j_call: TRBJ2-7; v_call: TRBV7-9; cdr3_nt: TGTGCCAGCAGCTTAGTTATCTACAGCTCCTACGAGCAGTACTTC; cdr3_aa: CASSLVIYSSYEQYF
clone_size: .; d_call: .; j_call: TRBJ1-5; v_call: TRBV7-9; cdr3_nt: TGTGCCAGCAGCTCAGGGGCTGGTAGGCTACCCCAGCATTTT; cdr3_aa: CASSSGAGRLPQHF
clone_size: few; d_call: TRBD2; j_call: TRBJ2-1; v_call: TRBV6-2/TRBV6-3; cdr3_nt: TGTGCCAGCGGGCAGCGGGGGGGCCGCGATGAGCAGTTCTTC; cdr3_aa: CASGQRGGRDEQFF
clone_size: .; d_call: TRBD2; j_call: TRBJ2-6; v_call: TRBV19; cdr3_nt: TGTGCCAGTAGCACCCTGACTAGCGGGGGTTACTCTGGGGCCAACGTCCTGACTTTC; cdr3_aa: CASSTLTSGGYSGANVLTF
clone_size: few; d_call: .; j_call: TRBJ1-5; v_call: TRBV7-9; cdr3_nt: TGTGCCAGCAGCTTAGATCCAAGCCGTGGCAATCAGCCCCAGCATTTT; cdr3_aa: CASSLDPSRGNQPQHF
clone_size: many; d_call: TRBD2; j_call: TRBJ2-5; v_call: TRBV12-3/TRBV12-4; cdr3_nt: TGTGCCAGCAGTCTCAGGACTAGCGGGAGAACCCCCCAAGAGACCCAGTACTTC; cdr3_aa: CASSLRTSGRTPQETQYF
clone_size: few; d_call: .; j_call: TRBJ1-1; v_call: TRBV7-9; cdr3_nt: TGTGCCAGCAGGATCTTAGGGGGGACTGAAGCTTTCTTT; cdr3_aa: CASRILGGTEAFF
clone_size: .; d_call: .; j_call: TRBJ1-5; v_call: TRBV29-1; cdr3_nt: TGCAGCGTTGCCGGACAACGCAATCAGCCCCAGCATTTT; cdr3_aa: CSVAGQRNQPQHF
clone_size: .; d_call: TRBD2; j_call: TRBJ2-1; v_call: TRBV24-1; cdr3_nt: TGTGCCACCAGTGATTCGAGGCGGGAGAAAGTCAATGAGCAGTTCTTC; cdr3_aa: CATSDSRREKVNEQFF
clone_size: .; d_call: TRBD1; j_call: TRBJ2-7; v_call: TRBV7-9; cdr3_nt: TGTGCCAGCAGCTCGGACAGGGGTATGCACTTC; cdr3_aa: CASSSDRGMHF
clone_size: .; d_call: .; j_call: TRBJ2-7; v_call: TRBV12-3/TRBV12-4; cdr3_nt: TGTGCCAGCAGCGTGGGGGTGCTGGCCTACGAGCAGTACTTC; cdr3_aa: CASSVGVLAYEQYF
clone_size: few; d_call: .; j_call: TRBJ2-7; v_call: TRBV27; cdr3_nt: TGTGCCAGCAGTTCGCCCGGGACCAAACGGTACGAGCAGTACTTC; cdr3_aa: CASSSPGTKRYEQYF
clone_size: many; d_call: .; j_call: TRBJ1-5; v_call: TRBV6-6; cdr3_nt: TGTGCCAGCAGTTACTCGGCCAGAAGCAATCAGCCCCAGCATTTT; cdr3_aa: CASSYSARSNQPQHF
clone_size: many; d_call: .; j_call: TRBJ1-5; v_call: TRBV20-1; cdr3_nt: TGCAGTGCTAGAGTGGGGGCTAGCAATCAGCCCCAGCATTTT; cdr3_aa: CSARVGASNQPQHF
clone_size: .; d_call: TRBD1; j_call: TRBJ1-4; v_call: TRBV29-1; cdr3_nt: TGCAGCGTCCGGGACAGAAATAATGAAAAACTGTTTTTT; cdr3_aa: CSVRDRNNEKLFF
clone_size: many; d_call: TRBD1; j_call: TRBJ1-1; v_call: TRBV4-1; cdr3_nt: TGCGCCAGCAGCCGACAGGGTACCTTGAACACTGAAGCTTTCTTT; cdr3_aa: CASSRQGTLNTEAFF
clone_size: .; d_call: TRBD1; j_call: TRBJ1-2; v_call: TRBV25-1; cdr3_nt: TGTGCCAGCAGTGAATTAGCCCCCAGGGGGGACGGCTACACCTTC; cdr3_aa: CASSELAPRGDGYTF
clone_size: .; d_call: .; j_call: TRBJ1-5; v_call: TRBV5-1; cdr3_nt: TGCGCCAGCAGCTTGGATGGGGATTTAGGTCAGCCCCAGCATTTT; cdr3_aa: CASSLDGDLGQPQHF
clone_size: .; d_call: TRBD1; j_call: TRBJ2-2; v_call: TRBV7-9; cdr3_nt: TGTGCCAGCAGCTTACCATTCATGGGACAGGGGTCTATCGGCTACACCGGGGAGCTGTTTTTT; cdr3_aa: CASSLPFMGQGSIGYTGELFF
clone_size: .; d_call: .; j_call: TRBJ1-3; v_call: TRBV7-9; cdr3_nt: TGTGCCAGCAGCTTATTGCAGGCCTCTGGAAACACCATATATTTT; cdr3_aa: CASSLLQASGNTIYF
clone_size: few; d_call: TRBD2; j_call: TRBJ2-3; v_call: TRBV5-6; cdr3_nt: TGTGCCAGCAGTTTGCCAAGCGGGAGGGCCGGGACAGATACGCAGTATTTT; cdr3_aa: CASSLPSGRAGTDTQYF